The 9 T cell receptor beta chains presented below share a single source sample, sequenced in a study of immune evolution from preneoplasia to lung adenocarcinoma. Measured with immunoSEQ multiplex PCR; TCRdb has only the in-frame clones, and not every one. The sample carries 10,000 or so clones, more than 70% recorded once. Source material: FFPE minimally invasive lung adenocarcinoma tissue. These receptors were taken from a person aged 70 to 85 with lung adenocarcinoma.

The CDR3 protein is CASSESHSGNTIYF. The CDR3 DNA follows: TGCGCCAGCAGTGAGTCCCACTCTGGAAACACCATATATTTT. The chain has TRBV10-2 and TRBJ1-3; D is undetermined. V lost 0 bases, J lost 0 bases, and 3 bases lay in between. The length of the CDR3 is 14 residues. CDR1 is WSHSY, CDR2 SAAADI, per germline.

This clone appeared a few times. The chain employs TRBV4-1 and TRBJ1-2; no firm D call. Germline V gene data show CDR1 as MGHRA and CDR2 as YSYEKL. The germline V and J ends were trimmed by 4 bases and 0 bases, with 15 bases remaining between them. The CDR3 is made up of 16 amino acids. Here the CDR3 reads CASSLVSGVPNYGYTF. Here the CDR3 DNA reads TGCGCCAGCAGCCTCGTATCGGGTGTACCTAACTATGGCTACACCTTC.

This clone appeared a single time. The gene calls are TRBV6-1 and TRBJ1-1, with D hard to call. Trimming took off 6 bases at V and 7 bases at J, with 15 bases between the two ends. CDR3 length: 13 amino acids. Germline assignment: CDR1 MNHNS and CDR2 SASEGT. The CDR3 nucleotides are TGTGCCAGCAGATTAGGCGGGCCAGTTGAAGCTTTCTTT. As protein: CASRLGGPVEAFF.

In this sample, this clone turned up once. The V and J genes are TRBV6-5 and TRBJ2-7; possible D gene TRBD1, 5 bases. Germline values: CDR1 MNHEY, CDR2 SVGAGI. V lost 5 bases and J lost 0, with 14 bases in between. CDR3 size: 15 residues. CDR3 nucleotide sequence: TGTGCCAGCAGTCGCCGGTCAGGGAACTCCTACGAGCAGTACTTC. Its protein product is CASSRRSGNSYEQYF.

The V call is TRBV25-1, the J call TRBJ1-1; D gene uncertain. CDR1 is MGHDK, CDR2 SYGVNS, per germline. This CDR3 is 11 amino acids long. Trimming pared 5 bases from V and 11 bases from J, leaving 12 bases between. The CDR3 sequence: CASSPGRVAFF. The CDR3 coding sequence is TGTGCCAGCAGTCCCGGGAGGGTCGCTTTCTTT. The variable domain in full, completed from reference TRBV25-1 and TRBJ1-1, reads EADIYQTPRYLVIGTGKKITLECSQTMGHDKMYWYQQDPGMELHLIHYSYGVNSTEKGDLSSESTVSRIRTEHFPLTLESARPSHTSQYLCASSPGRVAFFGQGTRLTVV.

The chain links TRBV19 to TRBJ2-7, with 8 bases aligning to TRBD1. The CDR3 has 15 residues. Germline lookup yields CDR1 LNHDA and CDR2 SQIVND (reference sequence). J gave up 4 bases and V 6 bases, and 11 bases lay outside the gene matches. Written as DNA, the CDR3 is TGTGCCAGTAGCCTTAACCGGGACAGGTCTTACGAGCAGTACTTC. It specifies CASSLNRDRSYEQYF.

The J gene is TRBJ1-2, the V gene TRBV5-6, with 9 bases identical to TRBD1. The germline V gene encodes CDR1 SGHDT and CDR2 YYEEEE. V was pared by 4 bases and J by 8 bases, with 3 bases of the junction left unmatched. This CDR3 is built from 12 residues. The CDR3 is CASSGDREGYTF. DNA for the CDR3: TGTGCCAGCAGCGGGGACAGGGAAGGCTACACCTTC.

The rearrangement links TRBV30 to TRBJ1-1; 9 bases fit TRBD1. Germline loops: CDR1 GTSNPN, CDR2 SVGIG (reference sequence). V gave up 4 bases and J gave up 5 bases; unmatched junction bases: 2. The CDR3 covers 12 residues. CDR3 in amino acids: CAWTDRGTEAFF. The CDR3 bases are TGTGCCTGGACTGACAGGGGGACTGAAGCTTTCTTT.

The count of this clone is one. The chain combines TRBV4-2 with TRBJ2-7; a possible D gene is TRBD2 (5 bases). Trimming took off 5 bases at V and 4 bases at J, with 15 bases between the two ends. The germline V gene has CDR1 LGHNA and CDR2 YNFKEQ. The CDR3 covers 14 residues. CDR3 loop: CASSERVSGYEQYF. The CDR3, as DNA: TGTGCCAGCAGCGAAAGGGTTTCGGGGTACGAGCAGTACTTC.